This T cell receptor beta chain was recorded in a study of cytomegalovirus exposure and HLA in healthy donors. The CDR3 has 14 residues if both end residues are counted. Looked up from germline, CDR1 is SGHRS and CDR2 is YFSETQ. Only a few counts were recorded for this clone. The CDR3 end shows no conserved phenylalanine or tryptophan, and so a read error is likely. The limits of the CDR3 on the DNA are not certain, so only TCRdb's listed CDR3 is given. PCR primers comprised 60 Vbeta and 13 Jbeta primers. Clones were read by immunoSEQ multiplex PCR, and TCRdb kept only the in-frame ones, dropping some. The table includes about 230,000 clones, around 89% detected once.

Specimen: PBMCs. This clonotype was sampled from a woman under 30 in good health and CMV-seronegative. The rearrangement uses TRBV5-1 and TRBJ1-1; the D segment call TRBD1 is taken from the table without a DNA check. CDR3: CASSSQGFGTEAFL.